The sequence of this TCR beta chain was determined in a study of cytomegalovirus exposure and HLA in healthy donors. Broader study findings: The study had only CMV serostatus as immune exposure information. TRBV6-2, TRBV6-3 and some other V segments were unresolvable in 87-base-pair reads.

The CDR3 runs 14 residues. The germline V and J ends were trimmed by 2 bases and 2 bases, with 7 bases remaining between them. Germline lookup yields CDR1 MNHNY and CDR2 SVGAGI (reference sequence). 13 Jbeta primers and 60 Vbeta primers were used for the PCR. Method: immunoSEQ multiplex PCR; TCRdb's copy keeps in-frame clones and lacks some. The sample contains around 170,000 clones, 80% to 85% of which appear only once. This clone has just a few counts. No antigen is known for it. This TCR was recovered from a man aged 40-49 years in good health and CMV-seropositive. The sequenced sample consisted of PBMCs. The chain couples TRBV6-6 to TRBJ2-1; TRBD1 might be the D (5 bases). CDR3 residues: CASSYQGTYNEQFF. The CDR3, as DNA: TGTGCCAGCAGTTACCAGGGAACCTACAATGAGCAGTTCTTC.